This TCR beta chain was sequenced during a study of human T cells and chemical hapten exposure. TCRdb re-analysed the 5' RACE reads in MiXCR, keeping a single row per CDR3 protein. The sample lists 110,000 or so distinct CDR3 sequences, approximately 20% occurring once. Study conclusions and caveats: Sensitizing to DPC left TCRs with a frequency above 1 in 1000 unaltered.

Total RNA came from unfractionated whole blood. Trimming shortened V by 1 base and J by 6 bases, and 9 bases separated the two germline ends. The CDR3 loop spans 13 amino acids. Germline V gives CDR1 MDHEN, CDR2 SYDVKM. A word on this clonotype: What it binds is unknown.

The TCR was taken from a human donor in good health. This rearrangement joins TRBV28 to TRBJ1-2, with TRBD1 as a possible D gene (6 bases). The CDR3 loop is CASSLLGGNGYTF. Here the CDR3 DNA reads TGTGCCAGCAGTTTATTAGGGGGGAATGGCTACACCTTC.